Included here is one T cell receptor (beta chain) sequence, with context. Its target is not known. TCRdb itself ran the RT-PCR reads through MiXCR, one entry per CDR3 protein. The profile shows hundreds of thousands of distinct CDR3 sequences, roughly 12% of them singletons. The data derive from a study of response to subunit inactivated influenza vaccine. The V end lost 8 bases, the J end lost 5 bases, and 13 bases lay between the germline ends. The length of the CDR3 is 13 residues. CDR1 is ENHRY and CDR2 is SYGVKD in the germline V gene. General study results and limits: The authors offered the suggestion that each seasonal influenza vaccination recruits few new T cells.

The sequencing here drew on PBMCs from blood, taken on the day of vaccination. The J gene is TRBJ2-1, the V gene TRBV10-3, with D possibly matching TRBD2 (5 bases). This receptor was taken from a man aged 50-59 years who received an inactivated influenza vaccine. The CDR3 DNA reads TGTGCCATCTATGGAGGCGGTAACAATGAGCAGTTCTTC. Its translation: CAIYGGGNNEQFF.